A single sample gave rise to the 27 T cell receptor beta chains below, sequenced in a study of T cell responses to AZD1222 COVID-19 vaccine. The data were produced by immunoSEQ multiplex PCR, yet TCRdb's version contains in-frame clones alone and is incomplete. This table holds about 130,000 clones, around 87% found once. Here the sequenced sample was peripheral blood, taken on day 0 of AZD1222 vaccination. The source of these receptors is an adult in good health.

The V call is TRBV4-3, the J call TRBJ1-1; D might be TRBD1 (5 bases). CDR3 size: 14 residues. Germline loops: CDR1 LGHNA, CDR2 YSLEER. Trimming pared 1 base from V and 3 bases from J, leaving 9 bases between. CDR3 loop: CASSQVPGYTEAFF. In DNA, the CDR3 is TGCGCCAGCAGCCAAGTCCCAGGGTACACTGAAGCTTTCTTT.

The chain uses TRBV7-3 and TRBJ2-2; D ambiguous. The CDR3 is 11 amino acids. Germline V CDR1 and CDR2: SGHTA, FQGTGA. Trimming stripped 4 bases from V and 6 bases from J, with 3 bases between. The CDR3 sequence: CASSSPGELFF. CDR3 nucleotides: TGTGCCAGCAGCTCCCCCGGGGAGCTGTTTTTT.

The rearrangement links TRBV27 to TRBJ1-4; the D gene is possibly TRBD1 (5 bases). The V gene's germline CDR1 is MNHEY and CDR2 SMNVEV (reference sequence). The V end was cut by 10 bases, the J end by 8 bases, with 23 bases between. The CDR3 consists of 15 residues. CDR3 in amino acids: CATQFPDSPREKLFF. In DNA form, the CDR3 reads TGTGCCACCCAGTTCCCCGACAGTCCAAGGGAAAAACTGTTTTTT.

This clone is a singleton in its sample. This sequence joins TRBV7-6 and TRBJ1-1, with 7 bases identical to TRBD1. Germline CDR1 SGHVS, CDR2 FNYEAQ. The CDR3 runs to 17 residues. V gave up 0 bases and J gave up 2 bases; unmatched junction bases: 9. CDR3 sequence: CASSLAAPGQHNTEAFF. In DNA, the CDR3 is TGTGCCAGCAGCTTAGCAGCACCGGGACAGCACAACACTGAAGCTTTCTTT.

J is TRBJ1-4 and V is TRBV5-1; D is perhaps TRBD1 (5 bases). Germline CDR1 and CDR2: SGHRS and YFSETQ. Trimming took 0 bases from V and 4 from J, leaving 13 bases between them. CDR3 length: 16 residues. The CDR3 spells CASSLEVGTVNEKLFF. The CDR3 nucleotides are TGCGCCAGCAGCTTGGAGGTCGGGACGGTTAATGAAAAACTGTTTTTT.

This clone was seen just once. This sample includes further DNA sequences coding for the same CDR3. The chain has TRBV20-1 and TRBJ2-1; unclear D gene. Germline V gene data show CDR1 as DFQATT and CDR2 as SNEGSKA (reference sequence). This CDR3 region has 10 residues. Trimming cost V 3 bases and J 7 bases, with 4 bases left between them. This CDR3 reads CSASRNEQFF. CDR3 sequence (DNA): TGCAGTGCTAGTCGGAATGAGCAGTTCTTC.

This clone is a singleton in its sample. The chain uses TRBV5-1 and TRBJ1-3, with unresolved D. The CDR3 sequence is 14 residues long. Germline V gene lookup returns CDR1 SGHRS and CDR2 YFSETQ. Trimming left V 6 bases short and J 3 bases short, with 13 bases between. As DNA, the CDR3 is TGCGCCAGCACCCCGGGAGGGAATGGAAACACCATATATTTT. It codes for CASTPGGNGNTIYF.

This rearrangement joins TRBV4-3 to TRBJ2-5; TRBD2 might be the D (6 bases). V was trimmed by 0 bases and J by 2 bases, leaving 19 bases between them. The germline gives CDR1 LGHNA, CDR2 YSLEER. This CDR3 is 18 amino acids long. Here the CDR3 DNA reads TGCGCCAGCAGCCAAGATACGATTTTGCGGGGTCCTCAAGAGACCCAGTACTTC. Translated: CASSQDTILRGPQETQYF.

The V and J genes are TRBV5-1 and TRBJ1-2; the D is unclear. Germline V gives CDR1 SGHRS, CDR2 YFSETQ. CDR3 length equals 15 residues. Deletions cut 4 bases from V and 2 bases from J, with 15 bases between. Here the CDR3 reads CASSPGHSENYGYTF. The CDR3 bases are TGCGCCAGCAGCCCGGGCCACTCAGAAAACTATGGCTACACCTTC.

This sequence joins TRBV5-4 and TRBJ2-1, with D tentatively TRBD1 (6 bases). The V end lost 9 bases, the J end lost 1 base, and 14 bases lay between the germline ends. The CDR3 has 14 amino acids. Germline V lookup: CDR1 SGHNT, CDR2 YYREEE (reference sequence). CDR3 sequence (DNA): TGTGCCACTCTAGGGGACATATCCTACAATGAGCAGTTCTTC. Amino acids: CATLGDISYNEQFF.

J is TRBJ2-6 and V is TRBV5-4; 9 bases line up with TRBD1. Trimming cost V 4 bases and J 1 base; bases outside gene matches: 12. This CDR3 spans 19 amino acids. Germline-derived CDR1 and CDR2 are SGHNT and YYREEE (reference sequence). The CDR3 DNA reads TGTGCCAGCAGCCAACGGGGAACAGGGGGCGGATCTGGGGCCAACGTCCTGACTTTC. This sequence encodes CASSQRGTGGGSGANVLTF.

CDR3 region: CASSFGGVWGYTF. The CDR3, as DNA: TGTGCCAGCAGTTTTGGAGGGGTTTGGGGCTACACCTTC. This chain joins TRBV12-3 or TRBV12-4 and TRBJ1-2; D is perhaps TRBD1 (5 bases). The CDR3 totals 13 residues. V was pared by 3 bases and J by 8 bases, with 13 bases between.

The rearrangement uses TRBV10-3 and TRBJ2-3; perhaps TRBD2 as D (6 bases). This CDR3 region has 14 residues. From germline, CDR1 is ENHRY and CDR2 SYGVKD. V was clipped by 4 bases and J by 3 bases, with 11 bases between them. This CDR3 reads CAISVAGSTDTQYF. The CDR3 DNA is TGTGCCATCAGTGTTGCGGGGAGTACAGATACGCAGTATTTT.

The chain joins TRBV7-9 to TRBJ1-5, with 7 bases identical to TRBD1. This CDR3 contains 15 residues. J was trimmed by 4 bases and V by 5 bases; bases with no gene match: 8. Germline CDR1 reads SEHNR; CDR2 reads FQNEAQ (reference sequence). The CDR3 is CASSQSGQRNQPQHF. DNA of the CDR3: TGTGCCAGCAGCCAATCGGGACAGAGGAATCAGCCCCAGCATTTT. Drawing the rest from reference TRBV7-9 and TRBJ1-5, the complete variable domain is DTGVSQNPRHKITKRGQNVTFRCDPISEHNRLYWYRQTLGQGPEFLTYFQNEAQLEKSRLLSDRFSAERPKGSFSTLEIQRTEQGDSAMYLCASSQSGQRNQPQHFGDGTRLSIL.

The chain is built from TRBV30 and TRBJ2-6; D gene uncertain. This CDR3 is 15 amino acids long. The germline gives CDR1 GTSNPN, CDR2 SVGIG (reference sequence). V gave up 0 bases and J gave up 0 bases, with 6 bases separating them. CDR3 protein: CAWSVQTSGANVLTF. DNA of the CDR3: TGTGCCTGGAGTGTTCAGACCTCTGGGGCCAACGTCCTGACTTTC. The full variable domain, completed using reference TRBV30 and TRBJ2-6, is SQTIHQWPATLVQPVGSPLSLECTVEGTSNPNLYWYRQAAGRGLQLLFYSVGIGQISSEVPQNLSASRPQDRQFILSSKKLLLSDSGFYLCAWSVQTSGANVLTFGAGSRLTVL.

The table lists this clone with a count of one. At one end, the junction sequence differs from germline, possibly due to a read error. The V gene is TRBV7-2, the J gene TRBJ1-1; D is perhaps TRBD1 (6 bases). The CDR3 loop spans 14 amino acids. The germline gives CDR1 SGHTA, CDR2 FQGNSA. The CDR3: CASSLAFGGSEAFF. The CDR3 nucleotides read TGTGCCAGCAGCCTAGCCTTTGGGGGCTCTGAAGCTTTCTTT.

The chain has TRBV27 and TRBJ1-1, with 9 nucleotides matching TRBD1. The CDR3 runs to 13 residues. Trimming at V came to 4 bases and at J to 5 bases, leaving 2 bases not matched to a gene. Germline CDR1 reads MNHEY; CDR2 reads SMNVEV (reference sequence). As DNA, the CDR3 is TGTGCCAGCAGTTGGGACAGGGATACTGAAGCTTTCTTT. Its protein product is CASSWDRDTEAFF.

Comments on this clone: The sample holds other DNA sequences that translate to the same CDR3. The chain uses TRBV7-9 and TRBJ2-1; 15 bases fit TRBD2. This CDR3 contains 18 residues. The germline V gene has CDR1 SEHNR and CDR2 FQNEAQ (reference sequence). The V segment lost 3 bases and the J segment 0 bases; nucleotides outside the gene matches: 3. The CDR3 is CASSLGLAGGSSYNEQFF. The CDR3 DNA reads as TGTGCCAGCAGCTTGGGACTAGCGGGAGGATCCTCCTACAATGAGCAGTTCTTC.

The chain carries TRBV19 and TRBJ1-3, with D uncertain. Trimming removed 10 bases from V and 4 bases from J, with 11 bases in between. This CDR3 spans 12 amino acids. Germline V gene lookup returns CDR1 LNHDA and CDR2 SQIVND (reference sequence). CDR3 DNA sequence: TGTGCCACCTCCCGGCTGGGAAACACCATATATTTT. This gives the protein CATSRLGNTIYF.

This chain connects TRBV2 to TRBJ1-5; the D gene is possibly TRBD1 (6 bases). V gave up 4 bases and J gave up 3 bases, with 7 bases separating them. There are 13 residues in the CDR3. The germline V gene has CDR1 SNHLY and CDR2 FYNNEI. CDR3: CASSGQDNQPQHF. The CDR3 region has the DNA TGTGCCAGCAGTGGACAGGACAATCAGCCCCAGCATTTT.

This clone was found a few times. This rearrangement joins TRBV27 to TRBJ1-5; no firm D call. The CDR3 is 16 amino acids. CDR1 and CDR2 from the germline V gene are MNHEY and SMNVEV (reference sequence). Trimming cost V 4 bases and J 0 bases, with 13 bases left between them. The CDR3 is CASSSLTIHSNQPQHF. DNA for the CDR3: TGTGCCAGCAGTTCCTTGACAATCCATAGCAATCAGCCCCAGCATTTT.

CDR3 coding DNA: TGTGCCAGTACCGGGACAGAAACGACAGATACGCAGTATTTT. Amino acid sequence: CASTGTETTDTQYF. The chain combines TRBV19 with TRBJ2-3, with 7 positions matching TRBD1. Germline CDR1 and CDR2: LNHDA and SQIVND (reference sequence). The CDR3 sequence is 14 residues long. V dropped 7 bases and J dropped 3; count of bases not matched to a gene: 7.

This chain joins TRBV27 and TRBJ2-1; D is ambiguous. The CDR3 covers 14 residues. Trimming removed 4 bases at V and 0 bases at J, with 7 bases between. CDR1 is MNHEY and CDR2 is SMNVEV in the germline V gene (reference sequence). CDR3 sequence reads: CASSWSSSYNEQFF. The CDR3 DNA sequence: TGTGCCAGCAGTTGGTCCAGCTCCTACAATGAGCAGTTCTTC.

CDR3 nucleotide sequence: TGTGCCAGCACCCAGGCCGCCGGCTCTGGAAACACCATATATTTT. Its translation is CASTQAAGSGNTIYF. The V gene is TRBV5-4, the J gene TRBJ1-3, with D uncertain. Germline CDR1 is SGHNT and CDR2 is YYREEE (reference sequence). The germline V and J ends were trimmed by 6 bases and 0 bases, with 13 bases remaining between them. The CDR3 consists of 15 residues.

V gene TRBV27 combines with J gene TRBJ2-5, with a weak D call TRBD1 (5 bases). The CDR3 totals 16 residues. V dropped 6 bases and J dropped 0 bases, with 17 bases sitting between them. In germline, CDR1 is MNHEY, CDR2 SMNVEV (reference sequence). CDR3 nucleotide sequence: TGTGCCAGCAGGAACAGGAGTTGGCTCAACCAAGAGACCCAGTACTTC. Its translation is CASRNRSWLNQETQYF.

This chain uses TRBV7-9 with TRBJ1-6; D unclear. Trimming cost V 5 bases and J 7 bases, with 6 bases left between them. Germline-derived CDR1 and CDR2 are SEHNR and FQNEAQ (reference sequence). The CDR3 runs to 12 residues. The DNA for the CDR3 is TGTGCCAGCAGCCTCCAGAATTCACCCCTCCACTTT. As protein: CASSLQNSPLHF.

This clone was picked up one time. V gene TRBV21-1 combines with J gene TRBJ1-2; TRBD1, the table's D call, lacks a check against the DNA. TRBV21-1 corresponds to a pseudogene. This CDR3 comprises 15 residues. CDR3 protein: CASSNHRGRNYGYTF. The CDR3 DNA follows: TGTGCCAGCAGCAACCACAGGGGGCGAAACTATGGCTACACCTTC.